Listed below are T cell receptor beta chains from one sample, sequenced in a study of blood T cell repertoires in COVID-19. Method: immunoSEQ multiplex PCR; TCRdb's copy keeps in-frame clones and lacks some. The sample lists hundreds of thousands of clones; 70% to 90% were seen once. The source material was PBMCs or T cells enriched from blood (not recorded which). Receptors were obtained from a woman between 40 and 50 years old who had recovered from COVID-19. Each CDR3 is given with its conserved first and last residue. Fields, in order: J gene, V gene, D gene, CDR3 protein, CDR3 DNA. A D gene is named only where the DNA matches it firmly.

TRBJ1-1 | TRBV30 | - | CAWRRDTNTEAFF | TGTGCCTGGAGGAGGGACACGAACACTGAAGCTTTCTTT
TRBJ2-7 | TRBV6-2/TRBV6-3 | TRBD2 | CASSPLPSGRAIEQYF | TGTGCCAGCAGTCCCCTGCCTAGCGGGAGGGCCATCGAGCAGTACTTC
TRBJ1-5 | TRBV6-5 | - | CASISGLSNQPQHF | TGTGCCAGCATCTCAGGTCTTAGCAATCAGCCCCAGCATTTT
TRBJ2-1 | TRBV28 | TRBD2 | CASSLLTSGKYNEQFF | TGTGCCAGCAGTTTACTGACTAGCGGGAAATACAATGAGCAGTTCTTC
TRBJ2-7 | TRBV19 | - | CASAGSSSYEQYF | TGTGCCAGTGCAGGGTCGAGCTCCTACGAGCAGTACTTC
TRBJ1-5 | TRBV30 | TRBD1 | CAWRGQGLGQPQHF | TGTGCCTGGAGGGGACAGGGATTAGGTCAGCCCCAGCATTTT
TRBJ1-2 | TRBV5-1 | - | CASSLKALNYGYTF | TGCGCCAGCAGCTTGAAAGCCTTAAACTATGGCTACACCTTC
TRBJ2-1 | TRBV24-1 | TRBD1 | CATSDFGTGERYNEQFF | TGTGCCACCAGTGATTTTGGGACAGGGGAGAGATACAATGAGCAGTTCTTC
TRBJ1-5 | TRBV24-1 | - | CATSDTGRNQPQHF | TGTGCCACCAGTGATACCGGTCGGAATCAGCCCCAGCATTTT
TRBJ1-2 | TRBV5-4 | TRBD1 | CASSPGTEGGYTF | TGTGCCAGCAGCCCCGGGACAGAGGGTGGCTACACCTTC
TRBJ1-6 | TRBV28 | - | CATEPGESLTLHF | TGTGCCACTGAACCAGGGGAGAGTCTGACCCTCCACTTT
TRBJ2-2 | TRBV28 | TRBD2 | CASTGSGETGTGELFF | TGTGCCAGCACTGGTAGCGGGGAGACGGGAACCGGGGAGCTGTTTTTT
TRBJ2-1 | TRBV11-3 | TRBD1 | CASTTGGGYNEQFF | TGTGCCAGCACGACAGGGGGCGGCTACAATGAGCAGTTCTTC
TRBJ2-7 | TRBV9 | TRBD1 | CASSVGGQGAYEQYF | TGTGCCAGCAGCGTAGGTGGACAGGGGGCCTACGAGCAGTACTTC
TRBJ2-3 | TRBV6-5 | - | CASSPQRNTDTQYF | TGTGCCAGCAGTCCCCAGCGGAACACAGATACGCAGTATTTT